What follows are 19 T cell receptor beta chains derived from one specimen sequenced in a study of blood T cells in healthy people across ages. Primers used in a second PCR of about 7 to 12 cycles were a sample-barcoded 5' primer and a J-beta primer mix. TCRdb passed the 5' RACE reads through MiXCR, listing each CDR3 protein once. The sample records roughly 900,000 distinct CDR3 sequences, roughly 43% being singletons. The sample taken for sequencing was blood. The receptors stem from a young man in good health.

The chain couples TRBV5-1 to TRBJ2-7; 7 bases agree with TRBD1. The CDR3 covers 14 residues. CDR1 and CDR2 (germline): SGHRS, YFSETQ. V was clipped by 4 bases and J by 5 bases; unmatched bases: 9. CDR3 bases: TGCGCCAGCAGCGCCGGACAGGCTAGGCACGAGCAGTACTTC. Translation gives CASSAGQARHEQYF.

CDR3 in amino acids: CSATSWQTDTQYF. The CDR3, as DNA: TGCAGTGCTACCTCCTGGCAAACAGATACGCAGTATTTT. The chain couples TRBV20-1 to TRBJ2-3; D not certain. V was trimmed by 4 bases and J by 3 bases, leaving 11 bases between them. This CDR3 has 13 residues. Looked up from germline, CDR1 is DFQATT and CDR2 is SNEGSKA (reference sequence).

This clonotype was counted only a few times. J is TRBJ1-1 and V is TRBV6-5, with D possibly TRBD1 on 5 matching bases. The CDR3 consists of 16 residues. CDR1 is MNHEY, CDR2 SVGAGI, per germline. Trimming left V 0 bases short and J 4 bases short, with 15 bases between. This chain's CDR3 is CASSYSTWGYSTEAFF. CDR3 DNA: TGTGCCAGCAGTTACTCTACCTGGGGGTATAGCACTGAAGCTTTCTTT.

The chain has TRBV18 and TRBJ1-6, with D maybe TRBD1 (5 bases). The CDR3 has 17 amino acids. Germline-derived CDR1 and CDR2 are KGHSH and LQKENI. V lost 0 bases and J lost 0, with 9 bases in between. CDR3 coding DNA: TGTGCCAGCTCACCACCGGGACTAAACTCCTATAATTCACCCCTCCACTTT. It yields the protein CASSPPGLNSYNSPLHF.

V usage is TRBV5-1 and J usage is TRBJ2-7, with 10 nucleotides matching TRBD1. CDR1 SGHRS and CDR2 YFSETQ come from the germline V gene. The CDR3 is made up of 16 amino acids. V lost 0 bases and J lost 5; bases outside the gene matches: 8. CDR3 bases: TGCGCCAGCAGCTTGGCGGGACAGGGGATCTGGGACGAGCAGTACTTC. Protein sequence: CASSLAGQGIWDEQYF.

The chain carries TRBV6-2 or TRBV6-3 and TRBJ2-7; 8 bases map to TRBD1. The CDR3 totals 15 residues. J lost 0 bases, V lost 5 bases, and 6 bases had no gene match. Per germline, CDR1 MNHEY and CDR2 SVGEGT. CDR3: CASSTTGTGSYEQYF. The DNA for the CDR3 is TGTGCCAGCAGTACAACCGGGACAGGCTCCTACGAGCAGTACTTC.

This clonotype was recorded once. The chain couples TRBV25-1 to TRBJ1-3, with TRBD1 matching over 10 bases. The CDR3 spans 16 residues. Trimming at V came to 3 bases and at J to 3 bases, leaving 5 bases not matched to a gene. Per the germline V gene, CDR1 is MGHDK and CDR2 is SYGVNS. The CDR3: CASSDLGTGVGNTIYF. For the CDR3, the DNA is TGTGCCAGCAGTGACTTGGGGACAGGGGTTGGAAACACCATATATTTT. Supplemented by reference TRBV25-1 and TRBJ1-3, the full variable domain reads EADIYQTPRYLVIGTGKKITLECSQTMGHDKMYWYQQDPGMELHLIHYSYGVNSTEKGDLSSESTVSRIRTEHFPLTLESARPSHTSQYLCASSDLGTGVGNTIYFGEGSWLTVV.

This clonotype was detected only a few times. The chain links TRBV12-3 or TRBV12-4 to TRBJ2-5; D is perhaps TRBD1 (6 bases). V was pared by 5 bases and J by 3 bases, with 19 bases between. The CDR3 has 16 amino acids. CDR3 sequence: CASSGITTQGKETQYF. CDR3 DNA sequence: TGTGCCAGCAGTGGGATCACGACACAGGGAAAAGAGACCCAGTACTTC.

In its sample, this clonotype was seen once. CDR3 sequence: CASSADWGTDTQYF. The CDR3 DNA follows: TGTGCCAGCAGCGCCGATTGGGGCACAGATACGCAGTATTTT. The chain has TRBV9 and TRBJ2-3; no firm D call. V was shortened by 3 bases and J by 1 base, with 9 bases between the two germline ends. The CDR3 is 14 residues long. In germline, CDR1 is SGDLS, CDR2 YYNGEE.

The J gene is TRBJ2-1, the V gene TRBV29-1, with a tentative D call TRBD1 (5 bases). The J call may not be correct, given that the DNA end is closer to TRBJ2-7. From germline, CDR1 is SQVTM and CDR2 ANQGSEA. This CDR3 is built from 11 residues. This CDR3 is CSGDRYNEQYF. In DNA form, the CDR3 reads TGCAGCGGCGACAGATACAATGAGCAGTACTTC.

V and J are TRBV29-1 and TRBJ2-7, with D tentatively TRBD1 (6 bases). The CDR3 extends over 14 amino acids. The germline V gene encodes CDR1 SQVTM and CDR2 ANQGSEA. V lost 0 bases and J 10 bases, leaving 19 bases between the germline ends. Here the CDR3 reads CSVEDPGTRCAQYF. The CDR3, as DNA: TGCAGCGTTGAAGATCCAGGGACAAGGTGTGCCCAGTACTTC.

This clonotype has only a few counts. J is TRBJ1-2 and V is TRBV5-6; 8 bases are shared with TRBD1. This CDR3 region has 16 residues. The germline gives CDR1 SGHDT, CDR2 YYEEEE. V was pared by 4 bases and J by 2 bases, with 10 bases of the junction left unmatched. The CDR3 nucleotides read TGTGCCAGCAGCCTTGCGGGACAGGCTTCCAACTATGGCTACACCTTC. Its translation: CASSLAGQASNYGYTF.

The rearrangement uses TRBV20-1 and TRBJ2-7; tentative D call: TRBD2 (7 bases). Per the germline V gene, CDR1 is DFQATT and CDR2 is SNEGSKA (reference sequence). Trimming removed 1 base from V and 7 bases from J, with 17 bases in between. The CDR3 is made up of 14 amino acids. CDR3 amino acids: CSARVQGSRGEQYF. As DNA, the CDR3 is TGCAGTGCTAGAGTACAGGGCTCGCGGGGGGAGCAGTACTTC.

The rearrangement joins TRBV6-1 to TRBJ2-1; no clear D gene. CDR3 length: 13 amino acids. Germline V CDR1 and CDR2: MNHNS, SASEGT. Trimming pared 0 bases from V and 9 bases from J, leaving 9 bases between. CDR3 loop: CASSEASEAEQFF. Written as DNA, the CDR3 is TGTGCCAGCAGTGAAGCGTCGGAAGCTGAGCAGTTCTTC.

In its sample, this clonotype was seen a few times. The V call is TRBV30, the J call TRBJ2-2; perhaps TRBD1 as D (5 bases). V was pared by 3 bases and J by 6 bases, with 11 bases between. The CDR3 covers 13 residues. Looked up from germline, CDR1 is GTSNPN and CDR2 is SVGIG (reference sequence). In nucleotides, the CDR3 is TGTGCCTGGAGCTTCTCAGGGTCCGGGGAGCTGTTTTTT. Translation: CAWSFSGSGELFF.

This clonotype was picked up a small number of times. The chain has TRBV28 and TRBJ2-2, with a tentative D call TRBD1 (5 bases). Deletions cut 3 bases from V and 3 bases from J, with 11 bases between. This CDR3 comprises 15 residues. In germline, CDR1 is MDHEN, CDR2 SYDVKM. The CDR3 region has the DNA TGTGCCAGCAGTTTGGCCAGGGTGGACACCGGGGAGCTGTTTTTT. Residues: CASSLARVDTGELFF.

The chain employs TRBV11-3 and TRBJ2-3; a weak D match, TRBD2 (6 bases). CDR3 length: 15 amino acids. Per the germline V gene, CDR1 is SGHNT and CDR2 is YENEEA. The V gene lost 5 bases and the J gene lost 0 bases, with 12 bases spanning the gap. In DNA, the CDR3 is TGTGCCAGCAGCATGGGGGGACTGAGCACAGATACGCAGTATTTT. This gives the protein CASSMGGLSTDTQYF.

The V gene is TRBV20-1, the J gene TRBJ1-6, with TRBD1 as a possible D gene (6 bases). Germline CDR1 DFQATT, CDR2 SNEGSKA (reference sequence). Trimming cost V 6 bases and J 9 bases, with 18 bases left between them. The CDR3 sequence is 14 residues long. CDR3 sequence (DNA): TGCAGTGCCCTTGGTCTGGGGGCGAGTTCACCCCTCCACTTT. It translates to CSALGLGASSPLHF.

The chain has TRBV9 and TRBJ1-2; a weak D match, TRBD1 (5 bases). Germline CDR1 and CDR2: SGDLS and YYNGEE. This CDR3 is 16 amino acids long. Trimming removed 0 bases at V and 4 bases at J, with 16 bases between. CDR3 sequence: CASSVGYMGPSYGYTF. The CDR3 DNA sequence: TGTGCCAGCAGCGTAGGATATATGGGACCTAGCTATGGCTACACCTTC. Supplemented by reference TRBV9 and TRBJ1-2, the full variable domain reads DSGVTQTPKHLITATGQRVTLRCSPRSGDLSVYWYQQSLDQGLQFLIQYYNGEERAKGNILERFSAQQFPDLHSELNLSSLELGDSALYFCASSVGYMGPSYGYTFGSGTRLTVV.